This record covers a single T cell receptor (beta chain). These data come from a study of blood T cell repertoires in COVID-19. The CDR3 contains 15 residues. Germline V gene lookup returns CDR1 MGHRA and CDR2 YSYEKL. With 4 bases removed from V and 3 bases from J, the gap between germline ends came to 15 bases. Libraries were prepared by immunoSEQ multiplex PCR; TCRdb keeps only in-frame clonotypes and omits some of them. The table shows approximately 200,000 clones, with about nine tenths occurring only once. The chain recombines TRBV4-1 with TRBJ1-2, with D possibly matching TRBD1 (5 bases). The source material was peripheral blood. The source is a man aged 30-40 years with acute or convalescent COVID-19. CDR3 DNA: TGCGCCAGCAGCCCGGTTACAGGTGCCGACTATGGCTACACCTTC. Translated, it gives CASSPVTGADYGYTF.